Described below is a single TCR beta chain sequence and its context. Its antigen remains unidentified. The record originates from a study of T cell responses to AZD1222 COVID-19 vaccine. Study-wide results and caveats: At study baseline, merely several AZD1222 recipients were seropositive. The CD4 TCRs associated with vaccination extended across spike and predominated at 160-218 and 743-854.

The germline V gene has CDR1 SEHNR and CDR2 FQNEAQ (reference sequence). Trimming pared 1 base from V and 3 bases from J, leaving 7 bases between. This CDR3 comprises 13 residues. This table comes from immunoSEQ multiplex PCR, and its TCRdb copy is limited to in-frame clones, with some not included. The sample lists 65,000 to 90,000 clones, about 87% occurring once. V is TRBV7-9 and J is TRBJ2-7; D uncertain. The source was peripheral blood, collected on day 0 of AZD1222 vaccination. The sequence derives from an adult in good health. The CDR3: CASSLGPLYEQYF. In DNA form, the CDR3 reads TGTGCCAGCAGCTTAGGGCCACTCTACGAGCAGTACTTC.